This is a list of T cell receptor beta chains from one sample in a study of blood T cell repertoires in COVID-19. The assay was immunoSEQ multiplex PCR, and TCRdb's table has in-frame clones only and misses some. Of more than 300,000 clones listed, approximately 90% are singletons. Sequencing was performed on peripheral blood. The receptors derive from a woman aged 25-40 years with COVID-19, enrolled during active disease. Both conserved end residues are part of each CDR3. D genes are given only for firm matches. Clone size appears in some rows only: once, few, many, or a class for an expanded clone.

>.|.|TRBV4-3|TRBJ1-1
CASAQARGGAEAFF
TGCGCCAGCGCCCAGGCGAGGGGGGGCGCTGAAGCTTTCTTT
>TRBD1|.|TRBV14|TRBJ1-3
CASSLVAGGSGNTIYF
TGTGCCAGCAGCCTGGTAGCAGGGGGATCCGGAAACACCATATATTTT
>.|.|TRBV7-2|TRBJ1-5
CASSSGTTFQPQHF
TGTGCCAGCAGCTCTGGGACAACTTTTCAGCCCCAGCATTTT
>TRBD1|.|TRBV5-1|TRBJ1-4
CASSLGQGEEKLFF
TGCGCCAGCAGCCTCGGACAGGGAGAGGAAAAACTGTTTTTT
>TRBD1|few|TRBV2|TRBJ1-2
CASSPWTGGSGYTF
TGTGCCAGCAGTCCATGGACAGGGGGCTCTGGCTACACCTTC
>.|.|TRBV3-1/TRBV3-2|TRBJ1-1
CASSHIGGTEAFF
TGTGCCAGCAGCCACATAGGCGGTACTGAAGCTTTCTTT
>.|.|TRBV28|TRBJ1-1
CASLKRGARGAFF
TGTGCCAGCCTAAAACGGGGGGCGCGGGGTGCTTTCTTT
>.|once|TRBV21-1|TRBJ2-2
CASSKWWSGGNTGELFF
TGTGCCAGCAGCAAATGGTGGAGCGGGGGGAACACCGGGGAGCTGTTTTTT
>.|.|TRBV2|TRBJ1-6
CASSGEGSNSPLHF
TGTGCCAGCAGTGGGGAGGGATCGAATTCACCCCTCCACTTT
>TRBD1|.|TRBV19|TRBJ1-2
CASSHSGTGGLNYGYTF
TGTGCCAGTAGCCACTCCGGGACAGGGGGCCTTAACTATGGCTACACCTTC
>TRBD1|.|TRBV4-1|TRBJ1-2
CASSLFSNRGDYGYTF
TGCGCCAGCAGCCTATTTTCTAACAGGGGGGACTATGGCTACACCTTC
>TRBD1|.|TRBV6-5|TRBJ1-2
CASRATGTGTYGYTF
TGTGCCAGCAGAGCGACCGGGACAGGTACTTATGGCTACACCTTC
>.|.|TRBV3-1/TRBV3-2|TRBJ1-5
CASSQGGNQPQHF
TGTGCCAGCAGCCAGGGAGGGAACCAGCCCCAGCATTTT
>.|.|TRBV11-3|TRBJ1-2
CASSMTEYGYTF
TGTGCCAGCAGCATGACAGAGTATGGCTACACCTTC
>.|.|TRBV27|TRBJ2-4
CASSLSGVSNIQYF
TGTGCCAGCAGTTTATCAGGGGTTTCAAACATTCAGTACTTC
>.|.|TRBV7-2|TRBJ1-5
CASSLGGGRSQPQHF
TGTGCCAGCAGCTTAGGAGGTGGAAGAAGCCAGCCCCAGCATTTT
>.|few|TRBV2|TRBJ1-5
CASSEQGGRNQPQHF
TGTGCCAGCAGTGAACAAGGGGGACGGAATCAGCCCCAGCATTTT
>.|once|TRBV24-1|TRBJ2-5
CATSDPGHPRGTQYF
TGTGCCACCAGTGATCCTGGACACCCCAGGGGGACCCAGTACTTC
>TRBD1|.|TRBV5-4|TRBJ1-2
CASSYSRGPGYGYTF
TGTGCCAGCAGCTACTCGAGGGGGCCCGGCTATGGCTACACCTTC
>TRBD1|.|TRBV2|TRBJ1-5
CASREDREDRNQPQHF
TGTGCCAGCAGAGAGGACAGGGAAGATCGGAATCAGCCCCAGCATTTT
>TRBD1|.|TRBV11-2|TRBJ2-5
CASSLGQGLGETQYF
TGTGCCAGCAGCCTAGGACAGGGGTTGGGGGAGACCCAGTACTTC
>.|.|TRBV2|TRBJ1-1
CASSNLPTGSEAFF
TGTGCCAGCAGTAACCTCCCGACAGGTTCCGAAGCTTTCTTT
>TRBD2|.|TRBV7-8|TRBJ2-1
CASSLSLASGGFDEQFF
TGTGCCAGCAGCTTATCTTTAGCCAGCGGGGGGTTCGATGAGCAGTTCTTC
>.|.|TRBV7-8|TRBJ2-3
CASSPGLSQADTQYF
TGTGCCAGCAGCCCCGGACTATCGCAGGCAGATACGCAGTATTTT
>.|.|TRBV6-5|TRBJ1-2
CASSYGTTGLSGYTF
TGTGCCAGCAGTTACGGGACTACAGGGCTGTCTGGCTACACCTTC
>.|few|TRBV19|TRBJ1-3
CASTGVSGNTIYF
TGTGCCAGTACAGGGGTCTCTGGAAACACCATATATTTT
>.|.|TRBV29-1|TRBJ1-1
CSVLGQQNTEAFF
TGCAGCGTCCTCGGACAGCAGAACACTGAAGCTTTCTTT
>.|few|TRBV5-4|TRBJ1-6
CASSPGANSPLHF
TGTGCCAGCAGCCCAGGGGCGAATTCACCCCTCCACTTT
>TRBD2|.|TRBV4-3|TRBJ2-4
CASSQEVGSGALAKNIQYF
TGCGCCAGCAGCCAAGAAGTGGGTAGCGGGGCTCTAGCCAAAAACATTCAGTACTTC
>.|.|TRBV6-5|TRBJ2-5
CASSPSRGQETQYF
TGTGCCAGCAGTCCAAGCCGCGGCCAAGAGACCCAGTACTTC
>.|.|TRBV10-3|TRBJ1-3
CAISAPTGSGNTIYF
TGTGCCATCAGTGCCCCGACAGGCTCTGGAAACACCATATATTTT
>.|.|TRBV4-3|TRBJ1-2
CASSQDSIPYGYTF
TGCGCCAGCAGCCAAGACAGTATTCCCTATGGCTACACCTTC